Following are 13 T cell receptor beta chains from one sample sequenced in a study. Via MiXCR, TCRdb re-called the 5' RACE reads, giving one row per CDR3 protein. This table holds some 31,000 distinct CDR3 sequences, approximately 25% found once. The source material was naive CD4+ T cells sorted from a lymph node. The sample's subset: naive CD4+ T cells, CD4+CD45RA+CD25-. Every receptor here comes from a female donor with breast cancer.

The CDR3, as DNA: TGCAGTGCTAGTCCAGGGCTCCAAGAGACCCAGTACTTC. Its translation: CSASPGLQETQYF. The chain carries TRBV20-1 and TRBJ2-5, with TRBD1 as a possible D gene (5 bases). This CDR3 contains 13 residues. Per the germline V gene, CDR1 is DFQATT and CDR2 is SNEGSKA (reference sequence). Trimming left V 3 bases short and J 1 base short, with 9 bases between.

As regards this clonotype: This could be a read error, since a much larger clone is one nucleotide away. V usage is TRBV5-1 and J usage is TRBJ1-4; weak D call: TRBD1 (5 bases). CDR3 length: 15 residues. Germline V CDR1 and CDR2: SGHRS, YFSETQ. The CDR3 spells CAGSLDGTSNEKLFF. CDR3 nucleotides: TGCGCCGGCAGCTTGGATGGGACCTCTAATGAAAAACTGTTTTTT.

The chain recombines TRBV5-6 with TRBJ2-4, with D possibly matching TRBD2 (6 bases). This CDR3 has 17 amino acids. V lost 0 bases and J 10 bases, leaving 23 bases between the germline ends. Germline values: CDR1 SGHDT, CDR2 YYEEEE. The CDR3 DNA follows: TGTGCCAGCAGCTTGGCGACCCGGAGGGCCCCGGGCGGTATTCAGTACTTC. Residues: CASSLATRRAPGGIQYF.

The genes are TRBV5-1 and TRBJ2-5; D perhaps matches TRBD2 (6 bases). The germline V and J ends were trimmed by 2 bases and 5 bases, with 16 bases remaining between them. Germline V gene lookup returns CDR1 SGHRS and CDR2 YFSETQ. The CDR3 extends over 15 amino acids. The CDR3 nucleotides are TGCGCCAGCAGCTTCAGAGGTGGGACTTCGGAGACCCAGTACTTC. Its translation: CASSFRGGTSETQYF.

On this clonotype itself: An end of the junction differs from the germline gene, which may be a read error. This chain uses TRBV28 with TRBJ2-1, with D unclear. This CDR3 contains 12 residues. Per germline, CDR1 MDHEN and CDR2 SYDVKM. CDR3 sequence (DNA): TGCGCCAGCAGTTTAGTGGATGGTGAGCAGTTCTTC. Its translation is CASSLVDGEQFF.

This clonotype occurred a few times. J is TRBJ2-3 and V is TRBV3-1; no clear D gene. Per the germline V gene, CDR1 is LGHDT and CDR2 is YNNKEL (reference sequence). The CDR3 runs 15 residues. V lost 1 base and J 2 bases, leaving 10 bases between the germline ends. CDR3 DNA: TGTGCCAGCAGCCAAGCTCGTGGCGTCACAGATACGCAGTATTTT. The encoded protein is CASSQARGVTDTQYF.

This clonotype was observed a few times. The chain employs TRBV20-1 and TRBJ2-3; a possible D gene is TRBD2 (5 bases). CDR1 DFQATT and CDR2 SNEGSKA come from the germline V gene (reference sequence). Trimming pared 2 bases from V and 0 bases from J, leaving 9 bases between. The CDR3 loop spans 14 amino acids. The chain's CDR3 is CSARRRTSTDTQYF. CDR3 coding DNA: TGCAGTGCTAGACGCAGGACTAGCACAGATACGCAGTATTTT.

This rearrangement joins TRBV3-1 to TRBJ2-7; TRBD2 matches at 12 bases. Germline lookup yields CDR1 LGHDT and CDR2 YNNKEL (reference sequence). The CDR3 sequence is 17 residues long. Losses at the gene ends were 1 base for V and 3 bases for J; bases not matched to a gene: 7. DNA for the CDR3: TGTGCCAGCAGCCAAGCCCTACTAGCGGGGGGCGACTACGAGCAGTACTTC. Translation: CASSQALLAGGDYEQYF.

This clonotype is classed as medium-sized. V usage is TRBV6-5 and J usage is TRBJ2-7; D not resolved. This CDR3 is 13 amino acids long. V was clipped by 0 bases and J by 6 bases, with 9 bases between them. Germline CDR1 and CDR2: MNHEY and SVGAGI. The CDR3 sequence is CASSYSPGTEQYF. CDR3 DNA: TGTGCCAGCAGTTACTCTCCGGGCACCGAGCAGTACTTC.

This clonotype was observed a handful of times. The gene calls are TRBV6-1 and TRBJ2-7; 8 bases are a match to TRBD2. Germline V gene lookup returns CDR1 MNHNS and CDR2 SASEGT. This CDR3 spans 15 amino acids. Trimming removed 3 bases from V and 3 bases from J; junction bases left unmatched: 7. The CDR3 DNA sequence: TGTGCCAGCAGTGATGGACTAGCAGGATACTACGAGCAGTACTTC. Translated, it gives CASSDGLAGYYEQYF.

This clonotype was recorded at least ten times. The V gene is TRBV7-9, the J gene TRBJ2-1, with 8 bases fitting TRBD1. V dropped 5 bases and J dropped 8; count of bases not matched to a gene: 8. Germline loops: CDR1 SEHNR, CDR2 FQNEAQ (reference sequence). This CDR3 has 14 amino acids. CDR3: CASSPPDREHEQFF. In DNA form, the CDR3 reads TGTGCCAGCAGCCCTCCGGACAGGGAACATGAGCAGTTCTTC. The complete variable domain, with remaining parts taken from reference TRBV7-9 and TRBJ2-1, reads DTGVSQNPRHKITKRGQNVTFRCDPISEHNRLYWYRQTLGQGPEFLTYFQNEAQLEKSRLLSDRFSAERPKGSFSTLEIQRTEQGDSAMYLCASSPPDREHEQFFGPGTRLTVL.

This clonotype showed up just a few times. This rearrangement joins TRBV5-1 to TRBJ2-5; a possible D gene is TRBD2 (6 bases). This CDR3 spans 15 amino acids. The ends were cut back, 4 bases at V and 4 bases at J, with 17 bases in the middle. The germline CDR1 and CDR2 sequences are SGHRS and YFSETQ. CDR3 protein: CASSPRASVGETQYF. The CDR3 DNA reads as TGCGCCAGCAGCCCACGGGCTAGCGTAGGAGAGACCCAGTACTTC.

The CDR3 nucleotides are TGTGCCAGCAGTAGGACAGGGTCCGGCTACAATGAGCAGTTCTTC. It specifies CASSRTGSGYNEQFF. V gene TRBV12-3 or TRBV12-4 combines with J gene TRBJ2-1; 8 positions agree with TRBD1. This CDR3 region has 15 residues. Trimming removed 5 bases from V and 3 bases from J; junction bases left unmatched: 6.